These 18 T cell receptor beta chains share one sample of origin, sequenced in a study of technical replicates of blood from a handful of donors. Assay: immunoSEQ multiplex PCR; the TCRdb copy retains only in-frame clones and omits some. The sample has under 100,000 clones, around 94% seen once; the top ten hold more than 0.2%. The sample consisted of T cells isolated from PBMCs. The receptors shown here come from a human donor in good health.

The chain has TRBV19 and TRBJ1-2; tentative D call: TRBD1 (6 bases). The CDR3 runs 14 residues. V lost 3 bases and J lost 2, with 10 bases in between. Germline-derived CDR1 and CDR2 are LNHDA and SQIVND (reference sequence). This CDR3 reads CASSIMGANYGYTF. Here the CDR3 DNA reads TGTGCCAGTAGTATCATGGGGGCCAACTATGGCTACACCTTC.

This chain uses TRBV2 with TRBJ1-1; no firm D call. V lost 3 bases to trimming and J lost 5 bases, with 10 bases between them. Per germline, CDR1 SNHLY and CDR2 FYNNEI. This CDR3 has 13 amino acids. For the CDR3, the DNA is TGTGCCAGCAGTGATAACGCGGTAACTGAAGCTTTCTTT. This sequence encodes CASSDNAVTEAFF.

The chain uses TRBV9 and TRBJ1-1; D might be TRBD1 (6 bases). V was trimmed by 5 bases and J by 2 bases, leaving 13 bases between them. The germline V gene encodes CDR1 SGDLS and CDR2 YYNGEE. The CDR3 length is 14 residues. The CDR3 protein is CASRPMTGNTEAFF. CDR3 nucleotide sequence: TGTGCCAGCAGGCCAATGACAGGAAACACTGAAGCTTTCTTT.

This chain links TRBV27 with TRBJ2-7; possible D gene TRBD1, 7 bases. Per germline, CDR1 MNHEY and CDR2 SMNVEV (reference sequence). The CDR3 extends over 14 amino acids. V lost 6 bases to trimming and J lost 6 bases, with 18 bases between them. CDR3 DNA: TGTGCCAGCAGGACAGGGCCGGGAGTGGTCGAGCAGTACTTC. This gives the protein CASRTGPGVVEQYF.

The chain employs TRBV28 and TRBJ2-6, with a tentative D call TRBD2 (6 bases). With 6 bases removed from V and 0 bases from J, the gap between germline ends came to 15 bases. Germline V gives CDR1 MDHEN, CDR2 SYDVKM. The CDR3 runs to 17 residues. The CDR3: CASSPWGDPSGANVLTF. The CDR3 DNA reads as TGTGCCAGCAGCCCTTGGGGGGATCCCTCTGGGGCCAACGTCCTGACTTTC.

The chain links TRBV7-8 to TRBJ2-1; 10 nucleotides align to TRBD2. The CDR3 is 15 residues long. The V segment lost 1 base and the J segment 9 bases; nucleotides outside the gene matches: 6. The germline CDR1 and CDR2 sequences are SGHVS and FQNEAQ. CDR3 DNA: TGTGCCAGCAGCTTAGATCTAGCGGGGGTTGGTGAGCAGTTCTTC. This codes for CASSLDLAGVGEQFF. Variable domain in full (rest from reference TRBV7-8 and TRBJ2-1): GAGVSQSPRYKVAKRGQDVALRCDPISGHVSLFWYQQALGQGPEFLTYFQNEAQLDKSGLPSDRFFAERPEGSVSTLKIQRTQQEDSAVYLCASSLDLAGVGEQFFGPGTRLTVL.

The V call is TRBV5-4, the J call TRBJ2-7, with 9 bases aligning to TRBD2. CDR3 length: 15 residues. The germline CDR1 and CDR2 sequences are SGHNT and YYREEE (reference sequence). V lost 4 bases to trimming and J lost 3 bases; unmatched junction nucleotides: 8. The CDR3, as DNA: TGTGCCAGCAGCGGCGATAGCGGGAGAGGCTACGAGCAGTACTTC. As protein: CASSGDSGRGYEQYF.

V gene TRBV7-9 combines with J gene TRBJ2-7; D is undetermined. Germline CDR1 reads SEHNR; CDR2 reads FQNEAQ (reference sequence). The CDR3 is 13 residues long. The V and J ends lost 3 bases and 0 bases respectively, with 6 bases between them. CDR3 coding DNA: TGTGCCAGCAGCTTTATGTACTCCTACGAGCAGTACTTC. Translating it yields CASSFMYSYEQYF.

The CDR3 loop reads CASSPLQGRLFF. DNA of the CDR3: TGTGCCAGCAGCCCTCTACAGGGGAGACTGTTTTTT. The genes are TRBV7-2 and TRBJ1-4, with TRBD1 identical over 7 bases. Germline values: CDR1 SGHTA, CDR2 FQGNSA. The CDR3 contains 12 residues. The junction had 7 bases not matched to a gene; V was cut back by 5 bases and J by 13 bases.

The rearrangement joins TRBV4-1 to TRBJ2-2; D unclear. CDR1 and CDR2 from the germline V gene are MGHRA and YSYEKL. The CDR3 is 15 residues long. Deletions cut 2 bases from V and 2 bases from J, with 9 bases between. The DNA for the CDR3 is TGCGCCAGCAGCCAACCATTGAGAAACACCGGGGAGCTGTTTTTT. Amino acid sequence: CASSQPLRNTGELFF.

The V and J genes are TRBV7-9 and TRBJ1-1; no reliable D call. The CDR3 contains 13 residues. The V gene lost 4 bases and the J gene lost 0 bases, with 6 bases spanning the gap. Germline V gene lookup returns CDR1 SEHNR and CDR2 FQNEAQ (reference sequence). CDR3 coding DNA: TGTGCCAGCAGCTCCGACATGAACACTGAAGCTTTCTTT. Amino acids: CASSSDMNTEAFF.

The V call is TRBV7-9, the J call TRBJ2-7; D might be TRBD1 (6 bases). Trimming removed 5 bases at V and 1 base at J, with 15 bases between. There are 15 residues in the CDR3. Germline values: CDR1 SEHNR, CDR2 FQNEAQ (reference sequence). The CDR3 is CASSLPYRESYEQYF. CDR3 coding DNA: TGTGCCAGCAGCCTACCTTACAGGGAATCCTACGAGCAGTACTTC.

Worth noting for this clone: This sample includes further DNA sequences coding for the same CDR3. CDR3 bases: TGTGCCAGCAGCGTATCCGGGAACACTGAAGCTTTCTTT. This translates into CASSVSGNTEAFF. The chain links TRBV9 to TRBJ1-1; no clear D gene. V was cut by 1 base and J by 1 base, with 5 bases left in between. CDR3 length: 13 residues. Germline V gene data show CDR1 as SGDLS and CDR2 as YYNGEE.

J is TRBJ2-6 and V is TRBV5-1, with 11 bases that match TRBD1. CDR1 SGHRS and CDR2 YFSETQ come from the germline V gene. The CDR3 loop spans 18 amino acids. The ends lost 2 bases at V and 3 bases at J; junction bases unmatched: 7. As DNA, the CDR3 is TGCGCCAGCAGCTTAGGGACAGGGGGGATCTTTGGGGCCAACGTCCTGACTTTC. Its translation: CASSLGTGGIFGANVLTF.

The chain is built from TRBV27 and TRBJ2-2; weak D call: TRBD2 (5 bases). This CDR3 is built from 15 residues. Trimming shortened V by 2 bases and J by 0 bases, and 7 bases separated the two germline ends. Germline V gene data show CDR1 as MNHEY and CDR2 as SMNVEV (reference sequence). CDR3 sequence (DNA): TGTGCCAGCAGTTTAGAGGGCACGAACACCGGGGAGCTGTTTTTT. This codes for CASSLEGTNTGELFF.

This chain uses TRBV28 with TRBJ2-7; TRBD1 matches 7 bases. Germline CDR1 MDHEN, CDR2 SYDVKM. The trim removed 3 bases at V and 4 bases at J, leaving 9 bases unmatched. This CDR3 contains 15 residues. The CDR3 here is CASSFRGQVAYEQYF. The CDR3 DNA follows: TGTGCCAGCAGTTTCCGCGGACAGGTTGCGTACGAGCAGTACTTC.

V gene TRBV6-6 combines with J gene TRBJ2-3; 10 bases agree with TRBD1. The J segment lost 4 bases and the V segment lost 8 bases, leaving 6 bases of the junction unmatched. Germline loops: CDR1 MNHNY, CDR2 SVGAGI (reference sequence). The CDR3 has 14 amino acids. The CDR3 DNA reads as TGTGCCAGCGCGACAGGGGGCGAGGCAGATACGCAGTATTTT. As protein: CASATGGEADTQYF.

This sequence joins TRBV27 and TRBJ2-2; D might be TRBD1 (6 bases). Germline V gene data show CDR1 as MNHEY and CDR2 as SMNVEV (reference sequence). This CDR3 comprises 17 residues. Trimming left V 6 bases short and J 6 bases short, with 23 bases between. The chain's CDR3 is CASRPTAGSEGAGELFF. For the CDR3, the DNA is TGTGCCAGCAGGCCAACTGCCGGGTCCGAGGGGGCCGGGGAGCTGTTTTTT.